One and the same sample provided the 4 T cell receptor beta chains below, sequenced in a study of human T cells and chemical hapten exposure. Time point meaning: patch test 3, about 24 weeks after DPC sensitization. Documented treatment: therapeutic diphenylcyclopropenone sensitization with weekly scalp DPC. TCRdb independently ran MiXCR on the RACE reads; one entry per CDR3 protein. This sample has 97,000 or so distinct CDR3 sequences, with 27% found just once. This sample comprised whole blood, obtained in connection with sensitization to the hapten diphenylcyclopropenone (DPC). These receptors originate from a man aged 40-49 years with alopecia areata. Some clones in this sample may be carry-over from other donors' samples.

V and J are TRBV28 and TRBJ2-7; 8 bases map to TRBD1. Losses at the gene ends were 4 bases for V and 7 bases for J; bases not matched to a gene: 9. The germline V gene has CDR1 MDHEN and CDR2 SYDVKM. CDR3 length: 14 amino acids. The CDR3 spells CASSSAGTGREQYF. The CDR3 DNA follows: TGTGCCAGCAGTTCCGCCGGGACAGGCCGAGAGCAGTACTTC.

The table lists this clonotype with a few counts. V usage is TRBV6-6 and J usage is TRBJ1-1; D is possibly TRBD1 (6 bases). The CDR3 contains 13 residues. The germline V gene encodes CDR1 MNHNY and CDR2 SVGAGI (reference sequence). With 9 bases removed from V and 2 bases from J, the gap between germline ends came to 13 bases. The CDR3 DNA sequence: TGTGCCAGTACAGGGTTAGTAAACACTGAAGCTTTCTTT. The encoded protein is CASTGLVNTEAFF.

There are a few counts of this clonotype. CDR3 DNA: TGTGCCACCAGTGACAAGGGGCCCCATTACAATGAGCAGTTCTTC. This sequence encodes CATSDKGPHYNEQFF. V is TRBV24-1 and J is TRBJ2-1; D perhaps matches TRBD1 (5 bases). V lost 4 bases, J lost 4 bases, and 13 bases lay in between. The CDR3 loop spans 15 amino acids. Germline CDR1 reads KGHDR; CDR2 reads SFDVKD.

This CDR3 reads CASSSPRGGAYEQYF. The CDR3 nucleotides are TGTGCCAGCAGTTCCCCGCGTGGGGGGGCCTACGAGCAGTACTTC. This chain connects TRBV6-5 to TRBJ2-7; 7 nucleotides match TRBD2. The CDR3 sequence is 15 residues long. Germline trimming cut 4 bases from V and 2 bases from J; bases unmatched to any gene: 8. Germline CDR1 MNHEY, CDR2 SVGAGI.